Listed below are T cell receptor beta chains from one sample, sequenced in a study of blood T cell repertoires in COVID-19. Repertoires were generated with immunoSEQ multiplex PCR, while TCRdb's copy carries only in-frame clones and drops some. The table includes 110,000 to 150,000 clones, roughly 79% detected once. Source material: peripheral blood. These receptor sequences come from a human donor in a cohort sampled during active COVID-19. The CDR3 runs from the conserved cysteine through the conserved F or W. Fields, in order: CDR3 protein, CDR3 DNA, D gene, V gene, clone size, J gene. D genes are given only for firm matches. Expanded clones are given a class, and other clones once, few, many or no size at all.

CDR3 protein: CATSPGQGVPFDTEAFF; CDR3 DNA: TGTGCCACCAGTCCGGGACAGGGGGTACCTTTTGACACTGAAGCTTTCTTT; D gene: TRBD1; V gene: TRBV24-1; clone size: -; J gene: TRBJ1-1
CDR3 protein: CASSLAPGVPYNEQFF; CDR3 DNA: TGCGCCAGCAGCTTGGCTCCAGGGGTTCCGTACAATGAGCAGTTCTTC; D gene: -; V gene: TRBV5-1; clone size: -; J gene: TRBJ2-1
CDR3 protein: CASSPRATGFNEQFF; CDR3 DNA: TGTGCCAGCAGCCCCCGAGCGACAGGGTTCAATGAGCAGTTCTTC; D gene: TRBD1; V gene: TRBV5-6; clone size: once; J gene: TRBJ2-1
CDR3 protein: CASSSPGSNTGELFF; CDR3 DNA: TGTGCCAGCAGTTCACCCGGGAGCAACACCGGGGAGCTGTTTTTT; D gene: -; V gene: TRBV28; clone size: -; J gene: TRBJ2-2
CDR3 protein: CASSYSRSGGAGNTIYF; CDR3 DNA: TGTGCCAGCAGTTACTCGCGGTCAGGGGGCGCTGGAAACACCATATATTTT; D gene: TRBD1; V gene: TRBV6-2/TRBV6-3; clone size: -; J gene: TRBJ1-3
CDR3 protein: CASSKEGRDRGQSGYTF; CDR3 DNA: TGTGCCAGCAGTAAAGAAGGTAGGGACAGGGGCCAATCTGGCTACACCTTC; D gene: -; V gene: TRBV21-1; clone size: -; J gene: TRBJ1-2
CDR3 protein: CASSNHRVAYEQYF; CDR3 DNA: TGTGCCAGTAGTAATCACAGGGTCGCGTACGAGCAGTACTTC; D gene: -; V gene: TRBV19; clone size: -; J gene: TRBJ2-7
CDR3 protein: CASSELVGQRSGNTIYF; CDR3 DNA: TGTGCCAGCAGTGAATTAGTGGGACAGCGCTCTGGAAACACCATATATTTT; D gene: TRBD1; V gene: TRBV25-1; clone size: -; J gene: TRBJ1-3
CDR3 protein: CATWGRTGGYEQYF; CDR3 DNA: TGTGCCACCTGGGGCCGGACAGGGGGTTACGAGCAGTACTTC; D gene: TRBD1; V gene: TRBV28; clone size: few; J gene: TRBJ2-7
CDR3 protein: CASSPGRGEAFF; CDR3 DNA: TGTGCCAGCAGTCCCGGTCGGGGTGAAGCTTTCTTT; D gene: -; V gene: TRBV28; clone size: -; J gene: TRBJ1-1
CDR3 protein: CASSLAMDGGADQPQHF; CDR3 DNA: TGTGCCAGCAGCTTAGCGATGGACGGCGGGGCGGATCAGCCCCAGCATTTT; D gene: -; V gene: TRBV7-9; clone size: -; J gene: TRBJ1-5
CDR3 protein: CASSSLTLAGGGDEQFF; CDR3 DNA: TGTGCCAGCAGCTCTCTCACACTAGCGGGAGGGGGGGATGAGCAGTTCTTC; D gene: TRBD2; V gene: TRBV5-6; clone size: -; J gene: TRBJ2-1
CDR3 protein: CASSPLLPQSTSSGNTIYF; CDR3 DNA: TGTGCCAGCTCACCACTTCTCCCCCAAAGTACTAGCTCTGGAAACACCATATATTTT; D gene: -; V gene: TRBV18; clone size: -; J gene: TRBJ1-3
CDR3 protein: CASSRDTGDTEAFF; CDR3 DNA: TGCGCCAGCAGCAGAGATACAGGGGACACTGAAGCTTTCTTT; D gene: TRBD1; V gene: TRBV5-1; clone size: -; J gene: TRBJ1-1
CDR3 protein: CAPSALEDTQYF; CDR3 DNA: TGTGCCCCCAGCGCGCTAGAAGATACGCAGTATTTT; D gene: -; V gene: TRBV10-3; clone size: -; J gene: TRBJ2-3
CDR3 protein: CASSQDPGSLGNEQFF; CDR3 DNA: TGCGCCAGCAGCCAAGATCCCGGGAGTCTAGGGAATGAGCAGTTCTTC; D gene: -; V gene: TRBV4-3; clone size: -; J gene: TRBJ2-1
CDR3 protein: CASSPWTDSYEQYF; CDR3 DNA: TGTGCCAGCTCACCATGGACAGACTCCTACGAGCAGTACTTC; D gene: -; V gene: TRBV18; clone size: -; J gene: TRBJ2-7
CDR3 protein: CASSGTGGINEQYF; CDR3 DNA: TGTGCCAGTAGTGGGACAGGGGGTATCAACGAGCAGTACTTC; D gene: TRBD1; V gene: TRBV19; clone size: -; J gene: TRBJ2-7
CDR3 protein: CASSPGQAYQETQYF; CDR3 DNA: TGTGCCAGCAGCCCGGGACAGGCCTACCAAGAGACCCAGTACTTC; D gene: TRBD1; V gene: TRBV7-2; clone size: once; J gene: TRBJ2-5
CDR3 protein: CASRAGPHSGNTIYF; CDR3 DNA: TGTGCCAGCAGAGCAGGGCCCCACTCTGGAAACACCATATATTTT; D gene: -; V gene: TRBV28; clone size: once; J gene: TRBJ1-3
CDR3 protein: CASSLSGGNQPQHF; CDR3 DNA: TGCGCCAGCAGCTTATCAGGGGGCAATCAGCCCCAGCATTTT; D gene: -; V gene: TRBV5-1; clone size: few; J gene: TRBJ1-5
CDR3 protein: CASSLGTASSGNTIYF; CDR3 DNA: TGTGCCAGCAGCTTAGGGACAGCGAGCTCTGGAAACACCATATATTTT; D gene: -; V gene: TRBV7-8; clone size: few; J gene: TRBJ1-3
CDR3 protein: CASTVLQGPSNQPQHF; CDR3 DNA: TGTGCCAGTACCGTTCTACAGGGCCCGAGCAATCAGCCCCAGCATTTT; D gene: -; V gene: TRBV19; clone size: -; J gene: TRBJ1-5
CDR3 protein: CASSSSGTPGANVLTF; CDR3 DNA: TGTGCCAGCAGCTCAAGCGGGACCCCTGGGGCCAACGTCCTGACTTTC; D gene: TRBD2; V gene: TRBV9; clone size: -; J gene: TRBJ2-6
CDR3 protein: CASSWSSLRSEQYF; CDR3 DNA: TGTGCCAGCAGTTGGTCTAGCCTAAGATCAGAGCAGTACTTC; D gene: -; V gene: TRBV6-2/TRBV6-3; clone size: -; J gene: TRBJ2-7
CDR3 protein: CATSEGGTDTQYF; CDR3 DNA: TGTGCCACCAGCGAAGGGGGCACAGATACGCAGTATTTT; D gene: -; V gene: TRBV15; clone size: -; J gene: TRBJ2-3
CDR3 protein: CASSLAEGGWAEAFF; CDR3 DNA: TGCGCCAGCAGCTTGGCCGAGGGCGGTTGGGCTGAAGCTTTCTTT; D gene: -; V gene: TRBV5-1; clone size: once; J gene: TRBJ1-1
CDR3 protein: CSASPTVAGVNEQYF; CDR3 DNA: TGCAGTGCTAGTCCCACGGTAGCGGGAGTGAACGAGCAGTACTTC; D gene: TRBD2; V gene: TRBV20-1; clone size: -; J gene: TRBJ2-7
CDR3 protein: CASSVGGTRRQETQYF; CDR3 DNA: TGTGCCAGCAGCGTAGGAGGGACTAGAAGACAAGAGACCCAGTACTTC; D gene: TRBD2; V gene: TRBV9; clone size: once; J gene: TRBJ2-5
CDR3 protein: CASSEGGSNNEQFF; CDR3 DNA: TGTGCCAGTAGTGAGGGCGGGAGCAACAATGAGCAGTTCTTC; D gene: TRBD2; V gene: TRBV19; clone size: few; J gene: TRBJ2-1
CDR3 protein: CATSPAPGTSGSQFYEQYF; CDR3 DNA: TGTGCCACCAGTCCTGCTCCCGGGACTAGCGGGAGTCAGTTCTACGAGCAGTACTTC; D gene: TRBD2; V gene: TRBV24-1; clone size: -; J gene: TRBJ2-7
CDR3 protein: CASSPRFSQTEAFF; CDR3 DNA: TGTGCCAGCTCACCACGCTTCTCTCAGACTGAAGCTTTCTTT; D gene: -; V gene: TRBV18; clone size: -; J gene: TRBJ1-1
CDR3 protein: CASSPVGETSYEQYF; CDR3 DNA: TGTGCCAGCTCACCGGTCGGGGAAACCTCCTACGAGCAGTACTTC; D gene: -; V gene: TRBV18; clone size: -; J gene: TRBJ2-7
CDR3 protein: CASSIGGSYRGPQHF; CDR3 DNA: TGTGCCAGTAGTATAGGCGGCTCTTACAGGGGACCCCAGCATTTT; D gene: TRBD1; V gene: TRBV19; clone size: once; J gene: TRBJ1-5
CDR3 protein: CASSLGPSGSSGGYF; CDR3 DNA: TGCGCCAGCAGCTTGGGGCCTAGCGGGAGTTCCGGGGGGTATTTT; D gene: TRBD2; V gene: TRBV5-1; clone size: -; J gene: TRBJ2-3
CDR3 protein: CASSPDRGSNQPQHF; CDR3 DNA: TGTGCCAGCTCACCGGACAGGGGAAGCAATCAGCCCCAGCATTTT; D gene: TRBD1; V gene: TRBV18; clone size: -; J gene: TRBJ1-5
CDR3 protein: CASSQDRFRSNQPQHF; CDR3 DNA: TGTGCCAGCAGCCAAGATCGTTTCAGGTCCAATCAGCCCCAGCATTTT; D gene: -; V gene: TRBV4-2; clone size: once; J gene: TRBJ1-5
CDR3 protein: CASSQVAGEAKTQYF; CDR3 DNA: TGTGCCAGCAGCCAAGTTGCGGGTGAGGCAAAGACCCAGTACTTC; D gene: -; V gene: TRBV3-1/TRBV3-2; clone size: -; J gene: TRBJ2-5
CDR3 protein: CATSEPTSGQETQYF; CDR3 DNA: TGTGCCACCAGTGAACCGACTAGCGGCCAAGAGACCCAGTACTTC; D gene: TRBD2; V gene: TRBV24-1; clone size: few; J gene: TRBJ2-5
CDR3 protein: CASAPEGANVLTF; CDR3 DNA: TGTGCCAGCGCACCGGAGGGGGCCAACGTCCTGACTTTC; D gene: -; V gene: TRBV2; clone size: -; J gene: TRBJ2-6
CDR3 protein: CASSKATGQGWETQYF; CDR3 DNA: TGTGCCAGCAGCAAAGCTACAGGACAGGGGTGGGAGACCCAGTACTTC; D gene: -; V gene: TRBV21-1; clone size: -; J gene: TRBJ2-5
CDR3 protein: CASLDRGKANEKLFF; CDR3 DNA: TGTGCCAGCCTGGACAGGGGGAAGGCTAATGAAAAACTGTTTTTT; D gene: TRBD1; V gene: TRBV6-5; clone size: -; J gene: TRBJ1-4
CDR3 protein: CASSRPETSVEQYF; CDR3 DNA: TGTGCCAGCAGCAGGCCGGAGACTAGCGTCGAGCAGTACTTC; D gene: -; V gene: TRBV21-1; clone size: -; J gene: TRBJ2-7
CDR3 protein: CASSSGQGNNEQFF; CDR3 DNA: TGTGCCAGCAGCTCTGGACAGGGGAACAATGAGCAGTTCTTC; D gene: TRBD1; V gene: TRBV11-2; clone size: -; J gene: TRBJ2-1
CDR3 protein: CATSRERPFGLPNETQYF; CDR3 DNA: TGTGCCACCAGCAGAGAACGGCCCTTCGGGTTGCCAAACGAGACCCAGTACTTC; D gene: -; V gene: TRBV15; clone size: -; J gene: TRBJ2-5
CDR3 protein: CASIHPGSPQQFF; CDR3 DNA: TGTGCCAGCATCCACCCGGGATCCCCTCAGCAGTTCTTC; D gene: -; V gene: TRBV3-1/TRBV3-2; clone size: many; J gene: TRBJ2-1
CDR3 protein: CSVEDRDRGAFGYTF; CDR3 DNA: TGCAGCGTTGAAGACCGGGACAGGGGGGCCTTCGGCTACACCTTC; D gene: TRBD1; V gene: TRBV29-1; clone size: -; J gene: TRBJ1-2
CDR3 protein: CASSQEDRVLAGAYEQYF; CDR3 DNA: TGTGCCAGCAGCCAAGAGGATCGGGTGCTAGCGGGGGCCTACGAGCAGTACTTC; D gene: TRBD2; V gene: TRBV14; clone size: -; J gene: TRBJ2-7
CDR3 protein: CASSAGDYEQYF; CDR3 DNA: TGTGCCAGCAGCGCGGGGGACTACGAGCAGTACTTC; D gene: TRBD2; V gene: TRBV5-4; clone size: -; J gene: TRBJ2-7
CDR3 protein: CASSPPPWTGNRAREQYF; CDR3 DNA: TGTGCCAGCAGCCCGCCCCCCTGGACAGGCAACCGGGCTCGCGAGCAGTACTTC; D gene: TRBD1; V gene: TRBV27; clone size: -; J gene: TRBJ2-7
CDR3 protein: CASSSTSLADTQYF; CDR3 DNA: TGCGCCAGCAGCTCTACCTCTCTAGCAGATACGCAGTATTTT; D gene: -; V gene: TRBV5-1; clone size: -; J gene: TRBJ2-3
CDR3 protein: CASRSASGRYEQYF; CDR3 DNA: TGTGCCAGCCGGTCGGCTAGCGGGAGGTACGAGCAGTACTTC; D gene: TRBD2; V gene: TRBV3-1/TRBV3-2; clone size: -; J gene: TRBJ2-7
CDR3 protein: CASKVPGTGTGELFF; CDR3 DNA: TGTGCCAGCAAGGTTCCCGGGACAGGGACCGGGGAGCTGTTTTTT; D gene: TRBD1; V gene: TRBV28; clone size: -; J gene: TRBJ2-2
CDR3 protein: CASSLGGSYEQFF; CDR3 DNA: TGTGCCAGCAGTTTGGGGGGGAGCTATGAGCAGTTCTTC; D gene: TRBD2; V gene: TRBV27; clone size: -; J gene: TRBJ2-1
CDR3 protein: CASRTGLQMHEQYF; CDR3 DNA: TGTGCCAGCAGAACCGGACTGCAAATGCACGAGCAGTACTTC; D gene: -; V gene: TRBV9; clone size: -; J gene: TRBJ2-7